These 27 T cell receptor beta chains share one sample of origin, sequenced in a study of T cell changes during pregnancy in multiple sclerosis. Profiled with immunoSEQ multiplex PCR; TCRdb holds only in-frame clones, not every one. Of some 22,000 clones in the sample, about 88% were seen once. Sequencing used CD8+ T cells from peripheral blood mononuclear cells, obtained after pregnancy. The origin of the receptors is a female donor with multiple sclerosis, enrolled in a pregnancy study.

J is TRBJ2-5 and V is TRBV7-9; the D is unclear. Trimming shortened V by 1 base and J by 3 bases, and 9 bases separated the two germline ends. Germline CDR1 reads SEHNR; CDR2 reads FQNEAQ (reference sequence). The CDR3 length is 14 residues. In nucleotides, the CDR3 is TGTGCCAGCAGCTTAGATGTGGAGAAAGAGACCCAGTACTTC. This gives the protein CASSLDVEKETQYF.

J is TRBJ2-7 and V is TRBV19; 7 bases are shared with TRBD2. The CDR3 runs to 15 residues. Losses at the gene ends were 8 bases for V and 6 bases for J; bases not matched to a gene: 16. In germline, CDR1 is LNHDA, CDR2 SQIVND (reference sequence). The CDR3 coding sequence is TGTGCCAGTTCTCCCCTTGAGGGGACTATGACCGAGCAGTACTTC. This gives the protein CASSPLEGTMTEQYF.

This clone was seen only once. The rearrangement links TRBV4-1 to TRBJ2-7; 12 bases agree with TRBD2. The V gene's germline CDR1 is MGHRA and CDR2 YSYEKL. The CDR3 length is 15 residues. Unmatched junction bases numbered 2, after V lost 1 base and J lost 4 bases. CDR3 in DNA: TGCGCCAGCAGCCAAGGTCTAGCGGGAGGGTACGAGCAGTACTTC. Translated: CASSQGLAGGYEQYF.

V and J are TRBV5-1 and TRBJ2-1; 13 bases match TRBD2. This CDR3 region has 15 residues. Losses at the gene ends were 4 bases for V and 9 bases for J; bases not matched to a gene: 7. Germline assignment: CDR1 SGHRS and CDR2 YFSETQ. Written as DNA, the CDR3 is TGCGCCAGCAGCGCCTTACTAGCGGGAGGGGCTGAGCAGTTCTTC. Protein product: CASSALLAGGAEQFF.

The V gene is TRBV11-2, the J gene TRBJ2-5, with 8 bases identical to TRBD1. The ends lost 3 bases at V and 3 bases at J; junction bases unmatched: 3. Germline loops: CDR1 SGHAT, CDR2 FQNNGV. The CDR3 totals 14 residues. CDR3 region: CASSFTGGEETQYF. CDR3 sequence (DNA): TGTGCCAGCAGCTTTACAGGGGGAGAAGAGACCCAGTACTTC. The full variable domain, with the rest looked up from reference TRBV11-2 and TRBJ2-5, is EAGVAQSPRYKIIEKRQSVAFWCNPISGHATLYWYQQILGQGPKLLIQFQNNGVVDDSQLPKDRFSAERLKGVDSTLKIQPAKLEDSAVYLCASSFTGGEETQYFGPGTRLLVL.

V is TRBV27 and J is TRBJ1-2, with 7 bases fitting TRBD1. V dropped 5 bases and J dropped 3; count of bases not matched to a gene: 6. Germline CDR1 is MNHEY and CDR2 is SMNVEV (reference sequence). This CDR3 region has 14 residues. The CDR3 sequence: CASSPAGQDYGYTF. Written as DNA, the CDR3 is TGTGCCAGCAGTCCGGCCGGACAGGACTATGGCTACACCTTC.

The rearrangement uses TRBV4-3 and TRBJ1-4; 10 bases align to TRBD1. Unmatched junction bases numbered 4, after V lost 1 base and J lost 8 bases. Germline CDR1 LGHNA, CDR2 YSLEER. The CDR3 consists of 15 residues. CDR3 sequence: CASSQGETGGEKLFF. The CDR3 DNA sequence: TGCGCCAGCAGCCAAGGGGAGACAGGGGGCGAAAAACTGTTTTTT.

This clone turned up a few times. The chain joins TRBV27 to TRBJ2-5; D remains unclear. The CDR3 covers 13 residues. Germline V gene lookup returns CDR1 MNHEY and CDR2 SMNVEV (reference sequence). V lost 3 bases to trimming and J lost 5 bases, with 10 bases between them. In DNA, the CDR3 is TGTGCCAGCAGTTTTTTCCCCGGGGAGACCCAGTACTTC. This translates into CASSFFPGETQYF.

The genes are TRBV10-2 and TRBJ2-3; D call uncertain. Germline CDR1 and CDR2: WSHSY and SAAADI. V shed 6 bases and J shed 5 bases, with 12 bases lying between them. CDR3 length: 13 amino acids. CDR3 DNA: TGCGCCAGCAGCTCAGTAGCCAGAGATACGCAGTATTTT. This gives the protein CASSSVARDTQYF.

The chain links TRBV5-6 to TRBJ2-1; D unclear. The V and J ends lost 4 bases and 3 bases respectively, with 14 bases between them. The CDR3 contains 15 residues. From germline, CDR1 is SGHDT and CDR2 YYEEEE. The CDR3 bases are TGTGCCAGCAGCCCCTTTCTTAGTAGCTACAATGAGCAGTTCTTC. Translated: CASSPFLSSYNEQFF.

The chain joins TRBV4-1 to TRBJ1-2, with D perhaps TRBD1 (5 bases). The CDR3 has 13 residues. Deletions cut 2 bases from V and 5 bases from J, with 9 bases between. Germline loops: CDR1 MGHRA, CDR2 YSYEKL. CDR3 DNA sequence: TGCGCCAGCAGCCAATCATCAGGGTATGGCTACACCTTC. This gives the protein CASSQSSGYGYTF.

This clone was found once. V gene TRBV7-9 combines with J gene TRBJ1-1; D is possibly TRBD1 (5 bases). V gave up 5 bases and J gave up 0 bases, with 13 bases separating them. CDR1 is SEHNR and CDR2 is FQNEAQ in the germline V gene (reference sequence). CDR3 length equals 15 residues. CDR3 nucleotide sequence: TGTGCCAGCAGCCTACGGCAGGACATGAACACTGAAGCTTTCTTT. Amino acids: CASSLRQDMNTEAFF.

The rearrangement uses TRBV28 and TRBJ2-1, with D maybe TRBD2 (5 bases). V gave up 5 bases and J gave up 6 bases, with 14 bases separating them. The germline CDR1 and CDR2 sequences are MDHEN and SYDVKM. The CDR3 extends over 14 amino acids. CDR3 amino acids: CASSIPRDPNEQFF. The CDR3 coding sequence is TGTGCCAGCAGTATCCCCCGGGATCCCAATGAGCAGTTCTTC. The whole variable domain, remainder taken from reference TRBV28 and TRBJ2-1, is DVKVTQSSRYLVKRTGEKVFLECVQDMDHENMFWYRQDPGLGLRLIYFSYDVKMKEKGDIPEGYSVSREKKERFSLILESASTNQTSMYLCASSIPRDPNEQFFGPGTRLTVL.

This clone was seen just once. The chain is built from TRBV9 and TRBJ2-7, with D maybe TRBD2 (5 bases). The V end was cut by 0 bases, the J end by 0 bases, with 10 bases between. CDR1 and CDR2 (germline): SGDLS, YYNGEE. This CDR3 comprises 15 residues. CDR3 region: CASSVGTSNSYEQYF. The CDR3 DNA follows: TGTGCCAGCAGCGTAGGGACTTCTAACTCCTACGAGCAGTACTTC.

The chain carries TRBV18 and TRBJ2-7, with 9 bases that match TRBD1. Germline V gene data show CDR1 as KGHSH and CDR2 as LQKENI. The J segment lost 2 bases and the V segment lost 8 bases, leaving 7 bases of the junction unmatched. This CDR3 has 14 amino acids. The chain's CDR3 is CASTKWDRAYEQYF. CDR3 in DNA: TGTGCCAGCACCAAGTGGGACAGGGCCTACGAGCAGTACTTC.

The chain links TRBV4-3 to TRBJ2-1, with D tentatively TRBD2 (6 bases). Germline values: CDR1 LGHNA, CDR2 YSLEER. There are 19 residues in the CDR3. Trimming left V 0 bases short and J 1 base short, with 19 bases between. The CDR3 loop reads CASSQDLTRELVSYNEQFF. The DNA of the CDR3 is TGCGCCAGCAGCCAAGACCTCACCCGGGAGTTGGTGTCCTACAATGAGCAGTTCTTC.

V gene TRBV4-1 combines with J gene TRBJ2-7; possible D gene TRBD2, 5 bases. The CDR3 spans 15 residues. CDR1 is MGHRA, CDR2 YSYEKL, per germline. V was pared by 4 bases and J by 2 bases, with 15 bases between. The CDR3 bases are TGCGCCAGCAGCCTCGAGGAGCGGAAAACCTACGAGCAGTACTTC. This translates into CASSLEERKTYEQYF.

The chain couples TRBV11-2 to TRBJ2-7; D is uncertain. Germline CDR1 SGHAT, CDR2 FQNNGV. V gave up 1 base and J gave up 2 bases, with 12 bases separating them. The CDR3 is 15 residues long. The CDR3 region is CASSLVVAAAYEQYF. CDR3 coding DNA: TGTGCCAGCAGCTTAGTAGTTGCGGCAGCCTACGAGCAGTACTTC. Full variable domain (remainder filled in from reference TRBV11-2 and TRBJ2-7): EAGVAQSPRYKIIEKRQSVAFWCNPISGHATLYWYQQILGQGPKLLIQFQNNGVVDDSQLPKDRFSAERLKGVDSTLKIQPAKLEDSAVYLCASSLVVAAAYEQYFGPGTRLTVT.

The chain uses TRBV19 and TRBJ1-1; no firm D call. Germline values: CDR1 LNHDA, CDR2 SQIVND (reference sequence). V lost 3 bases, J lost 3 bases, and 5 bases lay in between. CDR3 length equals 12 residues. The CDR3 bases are TGTGCCAGTAGTATCCCTGACACTGAAGCTTTCTTT. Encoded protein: CASSIPDTEAFF.

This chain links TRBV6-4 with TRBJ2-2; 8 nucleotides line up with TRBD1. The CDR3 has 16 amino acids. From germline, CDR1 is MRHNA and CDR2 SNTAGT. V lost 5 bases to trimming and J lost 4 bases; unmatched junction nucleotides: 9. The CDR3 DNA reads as TGTGCCAGCAGTCGTAATTCGGACAGGGCCACCGGGGAGCTGTTTTTT. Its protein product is CASSRNSDRATGELFF.

This chain's CDR3 is CASSLGLANEQFF. CDR3 nucleotides: TGTGCCAGCAGCTTGGGACTAGCCAATGAGCAGTTCTTC. The chain is built from TRBV7-2 and TRBJ2-1, with TRBD2 matching over 9 bases. V gave up 3 bases and J gave up 6 bases; unmatched junction bases: 0. CDR3 length equals 13 residues. Germline CDR1 and CDR2: SGHTA and FQGNSA.

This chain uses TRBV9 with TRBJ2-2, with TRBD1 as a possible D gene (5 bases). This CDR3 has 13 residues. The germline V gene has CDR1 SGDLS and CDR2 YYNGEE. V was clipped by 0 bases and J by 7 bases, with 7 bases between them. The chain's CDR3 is CASSVEGDGELFF. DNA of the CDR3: TGTGCCAGCAGCGTAGAAGGGGACGGGGAGCTGTTTTTT.

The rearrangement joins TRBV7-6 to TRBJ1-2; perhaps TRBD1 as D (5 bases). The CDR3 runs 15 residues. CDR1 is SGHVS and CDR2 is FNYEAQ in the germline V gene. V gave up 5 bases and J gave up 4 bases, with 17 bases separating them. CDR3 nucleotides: TGTGCCAGCAGCCCTACATCGGACGGGGGCTATGGCTACACCTTC. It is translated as CASSPTSDGGYGYTF.

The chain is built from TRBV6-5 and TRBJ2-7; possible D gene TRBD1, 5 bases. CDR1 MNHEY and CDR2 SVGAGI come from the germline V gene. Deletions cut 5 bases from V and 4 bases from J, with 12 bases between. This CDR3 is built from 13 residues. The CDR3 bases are TGTGCCAGCAGTATTGACAGAGCTTACGAGCAGTACTTC. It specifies CASSIDRAYEQYF.

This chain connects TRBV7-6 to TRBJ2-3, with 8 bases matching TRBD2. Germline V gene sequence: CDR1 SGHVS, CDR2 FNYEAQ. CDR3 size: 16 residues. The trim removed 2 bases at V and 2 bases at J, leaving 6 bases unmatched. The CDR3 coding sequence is TGTGCCAGCAGCTTATTTGGGACTAGAACCACAGATACGCAGTATTTT. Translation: CASSLFGTRTTDTQYF.

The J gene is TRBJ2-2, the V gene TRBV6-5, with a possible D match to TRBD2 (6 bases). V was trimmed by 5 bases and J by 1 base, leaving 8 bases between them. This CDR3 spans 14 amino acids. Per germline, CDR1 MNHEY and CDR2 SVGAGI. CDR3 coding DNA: TGTGCCAGCAGTGCGGGAAGGAACACCGGGGAGCTGTTTTTT. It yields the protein CASSAGRNTGELFF.

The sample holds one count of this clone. CDR3 in DNA: TGTGCCAGCAGTCCGTCCGGGGTCTACAATGAGCAGTTCTTC. Translating gives CASSPSGVYNEQFF. The chain carries TRBV27 and TRBJ2-1; D is possibly TRBD2 (5 bases). CDR1 MNHEY and CDR2 SMNVEV come from the germline V gene (reference sequence). V gave up 5 bases and J gave up 3 bases, with 11 bases separating them. The CDR3 length is 14 residues.